The TCR beta chain described here comes from a study of blood T cell repertoires in COVID-19. Whole-study context: The cDNA or gDNA used as material had been derived from T cells, B-cell-depleted T cells, or PBMCs.

Germline CDR1 and CDR2: MNHEY and SMNVEV (reference sequence). The CDR3 loop spans 13 amino acids. The V gene lost 6 bases and the J gene lost 0 bases, with 8 bases spanning the gap. Some clones are missing from TCRdb's copy, which holds only in-frame ones; the method was immunoSEQ multiplex PCR. The data hold approximately 200,000 clones, with 75% to 90% observed a single time. Cohort allocation depended upon clinical history that participants reported. The specimen sequenced was PBMCs or T cells enriched from blood (not recorded which). V gene TRBV27 combines with J gene TRBJ1-1; D not certain. This clonotype originated in a young woman who had been exposed to COVID-19. The CDR3 nucleotides read TGTGCCAGCAGCTTTGCTATGAACACTGAAGCTTTCTTT. Its translation is CASSFAMNTEAFF.